This T cell receptor beta chain was observed in a study of cytomegalovirus exposure and HLA in healthy donors. PCR was performed using 60 Vbeta and 13 Jbeta primers. Measured with immunoSEQ multiplex PCR; TCRdb has only the in-frame clones, and not every one. The sample includes around 150,000 clones, approximately 78% of them seen just once. The V end lost 1 base, the J end lost 3 bases, and 13 bases lay between the germline ends. The CDR3 totals 16 residues. CDR1 and CDR2 (germline): SGHTA, FQGNSA. This receptor was obtained from a woman in her thirties in good health and CMV-seropositive. Sample: PBMCs. V usage is TRBV7-2 and J usage is TRBJ1-5, with a weak D call TRBD1 (5 bases). The CDR3 nucleotides read TGTGCCAGCAGCTTAGTTTCTGGGGGGATCAATCAGCCCCAGCATTTT. It yields the protein CASSLVSGGINQPQHF.